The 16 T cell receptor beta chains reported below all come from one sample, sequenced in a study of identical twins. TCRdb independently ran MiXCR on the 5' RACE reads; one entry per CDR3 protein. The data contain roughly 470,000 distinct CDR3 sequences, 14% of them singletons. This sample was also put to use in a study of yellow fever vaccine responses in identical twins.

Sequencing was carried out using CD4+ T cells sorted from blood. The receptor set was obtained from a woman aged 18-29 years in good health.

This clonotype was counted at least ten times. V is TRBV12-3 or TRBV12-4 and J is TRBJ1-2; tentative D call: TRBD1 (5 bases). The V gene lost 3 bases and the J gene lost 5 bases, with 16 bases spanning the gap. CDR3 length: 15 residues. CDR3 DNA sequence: TGTGCCAGCAGTTTTGGACACGTCGGGATTTATGGCTACACCTTC. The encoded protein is CASSFGHVGIYGYTF.

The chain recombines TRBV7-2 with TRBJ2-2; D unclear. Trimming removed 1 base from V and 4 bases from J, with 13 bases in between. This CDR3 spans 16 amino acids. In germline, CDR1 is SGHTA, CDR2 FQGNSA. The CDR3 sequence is CASSLGLGWPTGELFF. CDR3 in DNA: TGTGCCAGCAGCTTAGGCCTCGGTTGGCCCACCGGGGAGCTGTTTTTT.

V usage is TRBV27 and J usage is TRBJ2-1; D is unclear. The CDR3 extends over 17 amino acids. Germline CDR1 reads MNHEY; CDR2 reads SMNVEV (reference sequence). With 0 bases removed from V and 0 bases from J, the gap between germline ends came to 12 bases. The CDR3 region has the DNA TGTGCCAGCAGTTTATCTCCGCTACCCCCCTCCTACAATGAGCAGTTCTTC. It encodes CASSLSPLPPSYNEQFF.

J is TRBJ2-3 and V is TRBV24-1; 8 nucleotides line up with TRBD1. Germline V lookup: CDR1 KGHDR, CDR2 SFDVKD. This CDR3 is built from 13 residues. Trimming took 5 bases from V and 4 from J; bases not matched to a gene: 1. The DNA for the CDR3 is TGTGCCACCAGTGGGACAGGGCCAGATACGCAGTATTTT. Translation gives CATSGTGPDTQYF.

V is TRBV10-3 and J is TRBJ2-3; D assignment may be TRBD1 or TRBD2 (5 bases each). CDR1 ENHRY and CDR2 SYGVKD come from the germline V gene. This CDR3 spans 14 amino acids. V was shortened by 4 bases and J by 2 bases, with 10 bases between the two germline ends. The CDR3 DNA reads TGTGCCATCAGTGGAGGGGATCCCACAGATACGCAGTATTTT. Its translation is CAISGGDPTDTQYF.

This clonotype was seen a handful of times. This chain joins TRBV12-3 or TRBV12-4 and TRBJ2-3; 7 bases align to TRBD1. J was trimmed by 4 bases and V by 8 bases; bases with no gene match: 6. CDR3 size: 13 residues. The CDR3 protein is CASGRQGADTQYF. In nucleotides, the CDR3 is TGTGCCAGCGGTCGACAGGGCGCAGATACGCAGTATTTT.

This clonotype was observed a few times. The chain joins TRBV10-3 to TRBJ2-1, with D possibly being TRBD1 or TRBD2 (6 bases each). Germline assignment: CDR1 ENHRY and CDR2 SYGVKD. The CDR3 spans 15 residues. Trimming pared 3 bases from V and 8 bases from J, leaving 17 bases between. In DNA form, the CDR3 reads TGTGCCATCAGTGACACCGGGGGCGCAGTGGATGAGCAGTTCTTC. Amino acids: CAISDTGGAVDEQFF.

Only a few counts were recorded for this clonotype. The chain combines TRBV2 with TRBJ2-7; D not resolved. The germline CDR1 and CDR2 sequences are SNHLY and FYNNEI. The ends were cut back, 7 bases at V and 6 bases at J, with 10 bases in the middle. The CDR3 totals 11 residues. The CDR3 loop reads CASTRVPEQYF. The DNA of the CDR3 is TGTGCCAGCACCCGAGTCCCCGAGCAGTACTTC.

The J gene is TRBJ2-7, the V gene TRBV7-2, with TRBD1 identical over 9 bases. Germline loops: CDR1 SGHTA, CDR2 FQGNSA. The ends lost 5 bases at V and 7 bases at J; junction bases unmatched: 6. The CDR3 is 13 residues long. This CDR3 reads CASSATGGYEQYF. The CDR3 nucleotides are TGTGCCAGCAGCGCGACAGGGGGTTATGAGCAGTACTTC.

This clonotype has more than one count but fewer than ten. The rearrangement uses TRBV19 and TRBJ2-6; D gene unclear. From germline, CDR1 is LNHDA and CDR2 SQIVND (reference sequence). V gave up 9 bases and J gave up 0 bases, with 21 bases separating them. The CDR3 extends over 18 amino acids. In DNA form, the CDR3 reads TGTGCCAGATTACTATCTGGGCGTACGAGCTCTGGGGCCAACGTCCTGACTTTC. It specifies CARLLSGRTSSGANVLTF. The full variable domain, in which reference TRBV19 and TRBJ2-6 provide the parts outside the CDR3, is DGGITQSPKYLFRKEGQNVTLSCEQNLNHDAMYWYRQDPGQGLRLIYYSQIVNDFQKGDIAEGYSVSREKKESFPLTVTSAQKNPTAFYLCARLLSGRTSSGANVLTFGAGSRLTVL.

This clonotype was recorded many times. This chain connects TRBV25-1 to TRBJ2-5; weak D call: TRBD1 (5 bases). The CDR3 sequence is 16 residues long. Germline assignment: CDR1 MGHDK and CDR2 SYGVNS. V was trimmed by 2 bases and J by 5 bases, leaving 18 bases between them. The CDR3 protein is CASSEGSGPLRETQYF. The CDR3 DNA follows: TGTGCCAGCAGTGAAGGATCAGGGCCCCTGAGGGAGACCCAGTACTTC.

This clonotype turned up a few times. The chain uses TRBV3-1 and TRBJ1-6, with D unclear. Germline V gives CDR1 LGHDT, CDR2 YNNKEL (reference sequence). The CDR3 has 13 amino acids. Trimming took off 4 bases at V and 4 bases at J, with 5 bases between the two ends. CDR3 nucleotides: TGTGCCAGCAGCCCGCCTTATAATTCACCCCTCCACTTT. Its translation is CASSPPYNSPLHF.

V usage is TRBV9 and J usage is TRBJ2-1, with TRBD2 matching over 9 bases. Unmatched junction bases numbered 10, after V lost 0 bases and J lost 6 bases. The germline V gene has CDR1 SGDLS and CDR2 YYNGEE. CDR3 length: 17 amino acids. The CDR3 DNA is TGTGCCAGCAGCGTAGACTTACCGCGGGGGGGTCTCAATGAGCAGTTCTTC. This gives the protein CASSVDLPRGGLNEQFF.

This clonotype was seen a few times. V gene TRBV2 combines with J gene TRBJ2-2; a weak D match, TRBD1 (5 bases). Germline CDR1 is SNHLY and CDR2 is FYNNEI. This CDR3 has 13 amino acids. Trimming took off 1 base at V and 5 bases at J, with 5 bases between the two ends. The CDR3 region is CASSEGQTGELFF. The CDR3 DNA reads TGTGCCAGCAGTGAAGGACAGACCGGGGAGCTGTTTTTT.

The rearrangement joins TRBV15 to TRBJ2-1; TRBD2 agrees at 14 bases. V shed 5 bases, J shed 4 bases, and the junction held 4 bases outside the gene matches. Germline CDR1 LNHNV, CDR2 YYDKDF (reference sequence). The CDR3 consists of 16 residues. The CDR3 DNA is TGTGCCACCAGCTCCCGGACTAGCGGGGGGTACAATGAGCAGTTCTTC. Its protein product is CATSSRTSGGYNEQFF.

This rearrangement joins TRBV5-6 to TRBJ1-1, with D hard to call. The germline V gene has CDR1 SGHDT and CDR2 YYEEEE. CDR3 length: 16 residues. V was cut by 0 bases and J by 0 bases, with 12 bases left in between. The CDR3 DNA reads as TGTGCCAGCAGCTTGGATCGGCGGCAGTTGAACACTGAAGCTTTCTTT. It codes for CASSLDRRQLNTEAFF.